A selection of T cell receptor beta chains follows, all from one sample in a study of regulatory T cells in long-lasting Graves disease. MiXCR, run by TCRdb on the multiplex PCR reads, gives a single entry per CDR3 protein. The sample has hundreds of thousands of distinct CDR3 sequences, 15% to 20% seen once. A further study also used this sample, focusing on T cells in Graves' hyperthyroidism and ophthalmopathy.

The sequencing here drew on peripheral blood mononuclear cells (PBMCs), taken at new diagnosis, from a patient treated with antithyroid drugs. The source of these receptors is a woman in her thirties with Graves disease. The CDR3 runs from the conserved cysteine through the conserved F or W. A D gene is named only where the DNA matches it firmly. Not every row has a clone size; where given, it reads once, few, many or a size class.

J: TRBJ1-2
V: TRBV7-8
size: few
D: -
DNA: TGTGCCAGCAGCTGGGACATGTCACGAGTGGGATATGGCTACACCTTC
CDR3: CASSWDMSRVGYGYTF

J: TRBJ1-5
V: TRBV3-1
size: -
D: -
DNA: TGTGCCAGCAGCCGGACCTTAGGGGACCAGCCCCAGCATTTT
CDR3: CASSRTLGDQPQHF

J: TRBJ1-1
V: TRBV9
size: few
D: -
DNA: TGTGCCAGCAGCGTCGGGGGGGGGCCCATGAACACTGAAGCTTTCTTT
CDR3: CASSVGGGPMNTEAFF

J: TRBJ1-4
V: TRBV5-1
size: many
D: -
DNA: TGCGCCAGCAGCTTGACCGGAGGGCCCGCAACTAATGAAAAACTGTTTTTT
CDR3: CASSLTGGPATNEKLFF

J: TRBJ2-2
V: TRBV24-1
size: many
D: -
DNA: TGTGCCACCAGTGATTTGCCAGCTAACACCGGGGAGCTGTTTTTT
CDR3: CATSDLPANTGELFF

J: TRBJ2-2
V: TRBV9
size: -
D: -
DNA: TGTGCCAGCAGCGTAACTCTGGGGCGGGACACCGGGGAGCTGGTTTTT
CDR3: CASSVTLGRDTGELVF

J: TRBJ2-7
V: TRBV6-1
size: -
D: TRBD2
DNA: TGTGCCAGCCGAACGGGAGGCACAGGCGAGCAGTACTTC
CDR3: CASRTGGTGEQYF

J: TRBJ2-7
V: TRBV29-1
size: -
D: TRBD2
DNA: TGCAGCGTTGATGGAGGACTAGCGGGGACTTCATCCTATTCCTACGAGCAGTACTTC
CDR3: CSVDGGLAGTSSYSYEQYF

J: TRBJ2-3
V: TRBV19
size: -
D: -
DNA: TGTGCCAGTAGTACCGGTACAGTTTCGTATTTT
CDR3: CASSTGTVSYF

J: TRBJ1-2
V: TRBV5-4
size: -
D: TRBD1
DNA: TGTGCCAGCAGCTTGGTGAGGGGGACAGGGGGCGCAGACGGCTACACCTTC
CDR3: CASSLVRGTGGADGYTF

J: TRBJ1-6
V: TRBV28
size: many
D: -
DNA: TGTGCCAGCAGTGGTTGGAGCTCCTATAATTCACCCCTCCACTTT
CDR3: CASSGWSSYNSPLHF

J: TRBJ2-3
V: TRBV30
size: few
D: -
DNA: TGTGCCTGGAGGAGCACAGATACGCAGTATTTT
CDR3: CAWRSTDTQYF

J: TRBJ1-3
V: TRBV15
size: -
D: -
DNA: TGTGCCACCAGCAGAGATTGGTCTGGAAACACCATATATTTT
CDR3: CATSRDWSGNTIYF

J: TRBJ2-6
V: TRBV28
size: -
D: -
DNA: TGTGCCAGCAGTTTCGGGGATACTGGGGCCAACGTCCTGACTTTC
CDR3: CASSFGDTGANVLTF

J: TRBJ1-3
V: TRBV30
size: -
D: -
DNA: TGTGCCTGGAGTAAGGGCTCTGGAAACACCATATATTTT
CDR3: CAWSKGSGNTIYF

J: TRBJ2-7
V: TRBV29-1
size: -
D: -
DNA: TGCAGCGTTGTTAGTGGGCCGCTTAGGGAGCAGTACTTC
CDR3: CSVVSGPLREQYF

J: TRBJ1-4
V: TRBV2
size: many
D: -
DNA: TGTGCCAGCACCCGGGAAACTAATGAAAAACTGTTTTTT
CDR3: CASTRETNEKLFF

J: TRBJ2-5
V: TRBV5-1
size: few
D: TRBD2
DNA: TGCGCCAGCAGCGGGACTACTATAGGGGAGACCCAGTACTTC
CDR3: CASSGTTIGETQYF

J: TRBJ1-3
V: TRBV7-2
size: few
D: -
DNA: TGTGCCAGCAGCTTAGACAGAAGGTCCATATATTTT
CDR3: CASSLDRRSIYF

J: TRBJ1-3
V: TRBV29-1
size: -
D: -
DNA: TGCAGCGTTATGATACAGTCTGGAAACACCATATATTTT
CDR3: CSVMIQSGNTIYF

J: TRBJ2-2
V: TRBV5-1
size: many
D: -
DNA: TGCGCCAGCAGCCTGAGACGGGGGACCGGGGAGCTGTTTTTT
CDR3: CASSLRRGTGELFF

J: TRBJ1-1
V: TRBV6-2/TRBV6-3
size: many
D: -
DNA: TGTGCCGGCAGTTACCTCGGGGGGAACACTGAAGCTTTCTTT
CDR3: CAGSYLGGNTEAFF

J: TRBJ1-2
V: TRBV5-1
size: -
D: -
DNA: TGCGCCAGCAGTCCGAGTAATGGGGCGAATAACTATGGCTACACCTTC
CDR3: CASSPSNGANNYGYTF

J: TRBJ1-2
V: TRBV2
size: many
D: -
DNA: TGTGCCAGCGGCAGGGGCGTAAACCTTGGCTACACCTTC
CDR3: CASGRGVNLGYTF

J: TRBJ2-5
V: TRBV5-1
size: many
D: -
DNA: TGCGCCAGCAGCTGGCCGCGGGGATCCCAAGAGACCCAGTACTTC
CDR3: CASSWPRGSQETQYF

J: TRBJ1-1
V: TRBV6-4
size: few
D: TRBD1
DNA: TGTGCCAGCAGTTACACAGGGACAGGGGCCGTGAACACTGAAGCTTTCTTT
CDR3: CASSYTGTGAVNTEAFF

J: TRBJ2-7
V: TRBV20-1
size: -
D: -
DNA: TGCAGTGCTAGACTCCATGGGGAGCAGTACTTC
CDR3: CSARLHGEQYF

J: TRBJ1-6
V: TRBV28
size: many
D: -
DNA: TGTGCCAGCAGAGAACAGGGCTCCTATAATTCACCCCTCCACTTT
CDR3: CASREQGSYNSPLHF

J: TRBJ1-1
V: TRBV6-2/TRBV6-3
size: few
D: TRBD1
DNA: TGTGCCAGCAGTTCGCAGGGGGTTGAAGCTTTCTTT
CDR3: CASSSQGVEAFF

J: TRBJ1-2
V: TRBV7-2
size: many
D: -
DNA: TGTGCCAGCAGCCTAAGTGGGACCTATGGCTACACCTTC
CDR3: CASSLSGTYGYTF

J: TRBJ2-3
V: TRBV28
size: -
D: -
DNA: TGTGCCAGCAGTTTAAGACTTCGAAGCTCATGGCTTGCAGATACGCAGTATTTT
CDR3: CASSLRLRSSWLADTQYF

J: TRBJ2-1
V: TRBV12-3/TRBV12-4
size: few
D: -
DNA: TGTGCCAGCAGTTTCCGCCGGGGTCACGCTCGGTTCTTC
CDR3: CASSFRRGHARFF

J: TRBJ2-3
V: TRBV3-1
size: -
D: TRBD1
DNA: TGTGCCAGCAGCCAAGATCAGGGACAGAACGTTGGTACGCAGTATTTT
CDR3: CASSQDQGQNVGTQYF

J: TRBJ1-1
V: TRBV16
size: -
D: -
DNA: TGTGCCAGCAGCCTAAAGGGACTGATGAACACTGAAGCTTTCTTT
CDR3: CASSLKGLMNTEAFF

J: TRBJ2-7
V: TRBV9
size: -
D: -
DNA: TGTGCCAGCAGCGTAGGGCCCGGGTTCGTGGGAGTCTACGAGCAGTACTTC
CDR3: CASSVGPGFVGVYEQYF

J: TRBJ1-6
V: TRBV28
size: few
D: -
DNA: TGTGCCAGCAGTTTAGGAAGGGGATTTTATAATTCACCCCTCCACTTT
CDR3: CASSLGRGFYNSPLHF

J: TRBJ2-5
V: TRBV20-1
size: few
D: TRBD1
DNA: TGCAGTGCTAGGGGTAAACAGGGGGCCGGCGAGACCCAGTACTTC
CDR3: CSARGKQGAGETQYF

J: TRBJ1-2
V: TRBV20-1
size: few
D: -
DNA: TGCAGTGCTAGAAATGGGTATGGCTACACCTTC
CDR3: CSARNGYGYTF

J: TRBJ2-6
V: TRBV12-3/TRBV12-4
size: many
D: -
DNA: TGTGCCAGCAGTTGGGGCAGGGCCGGACCCTCTGGGGCCAACGTCCTGACTTTC
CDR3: CASSWGRAGPSGANVLTF

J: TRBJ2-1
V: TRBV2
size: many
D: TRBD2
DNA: TGTGCCAGCAGCAATAGCGGGGGCTCCTACAATGAGCAGTTCTTC
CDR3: CASSNSGGSYNEQFF

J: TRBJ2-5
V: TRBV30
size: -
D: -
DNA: TGTGCCTGGGGGACCCCCGAGACCCAGTACTTC
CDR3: CAWGTPETQYF

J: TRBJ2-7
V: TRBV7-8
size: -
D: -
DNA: TGTGCCAGCAGCGTAGATCTGGGGGCGCCGTACGAGCAGTACTTC
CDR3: CASSVDLGAPYEQYF

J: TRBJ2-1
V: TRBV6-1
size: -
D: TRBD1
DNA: TGTGCCGGGACGCCAGGGGGAATTTACAATGAGCAGTTCTTC
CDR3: CAGTPGGIYNEQFF

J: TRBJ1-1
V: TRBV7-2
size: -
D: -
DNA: TGTGCCAGCAGCTTAACCGAAAAAGCTTTCTTT
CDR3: CASSLTEKAFF

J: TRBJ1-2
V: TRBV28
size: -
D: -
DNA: TGTGCCAGCAGTGATGGAACTGACAGCATAATTTATGGCTACACCTTC
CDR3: CASSDGTDSIIYGYTF

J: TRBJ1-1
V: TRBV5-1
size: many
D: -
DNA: TGCGCCAGCAGCCATCAGGCTAATCGAGGTTTGAACACTGAAGCTTTCTTT
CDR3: CASSHQANRGLNTEAFF

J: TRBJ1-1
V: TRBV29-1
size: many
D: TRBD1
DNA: TGCAGCGTTGAGCCGACAGGGTCCACTGAAGCTTTCTTT
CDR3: CSVEPTGSTEAFF

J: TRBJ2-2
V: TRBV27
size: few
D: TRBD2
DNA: TGTGCCAGCAGGATTCTAGCGGGAGGTCCTCTGGAGCTGTTTTTT
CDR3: CASRILAGGPLELFF

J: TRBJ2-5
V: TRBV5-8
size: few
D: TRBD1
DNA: TGTGCCAGCAGCGCCTACAGGGGTCTACAAGAGACCCAGTACTTC
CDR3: CASSAYRGLQETQYF

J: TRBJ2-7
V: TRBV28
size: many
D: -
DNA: TGTACCAGCAGTATCCGTTGGGCCCACGAGCAGTACTTC
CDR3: CTSSIRWAHEQYF

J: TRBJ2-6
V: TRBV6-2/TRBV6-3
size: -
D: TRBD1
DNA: TGTGCCAGCAGTACCCCGAGACAGGGTTCATTAACCCCCGGGGCCAACGTCCTGACTTTC
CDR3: CASSTPRQGSLTPGANVLTF

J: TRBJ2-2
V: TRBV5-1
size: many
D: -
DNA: TGCGCCAGCATAGGAGTGAACACCGGGGAGCTGTTTTTT
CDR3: CASIGVNTGELFF

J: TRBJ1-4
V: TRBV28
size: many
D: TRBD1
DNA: TGTGCCAGCAGTTCCCCCCCTAGACAGGGTGGTGAAAAACTGTTTTTT
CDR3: CASSSPPRQGGEKLFF

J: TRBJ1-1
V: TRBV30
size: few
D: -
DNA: TGTGCCTGGAGCTCAGGGGTATGGACTGAAGCTTTCTTT
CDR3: CAWSSGVWTEAFF

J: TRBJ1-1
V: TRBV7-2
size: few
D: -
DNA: TGTGCCAGCAGCGCACGGAACCTGAACACTGAAGCTTTCTTT
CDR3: CASSARNLNTEAFF